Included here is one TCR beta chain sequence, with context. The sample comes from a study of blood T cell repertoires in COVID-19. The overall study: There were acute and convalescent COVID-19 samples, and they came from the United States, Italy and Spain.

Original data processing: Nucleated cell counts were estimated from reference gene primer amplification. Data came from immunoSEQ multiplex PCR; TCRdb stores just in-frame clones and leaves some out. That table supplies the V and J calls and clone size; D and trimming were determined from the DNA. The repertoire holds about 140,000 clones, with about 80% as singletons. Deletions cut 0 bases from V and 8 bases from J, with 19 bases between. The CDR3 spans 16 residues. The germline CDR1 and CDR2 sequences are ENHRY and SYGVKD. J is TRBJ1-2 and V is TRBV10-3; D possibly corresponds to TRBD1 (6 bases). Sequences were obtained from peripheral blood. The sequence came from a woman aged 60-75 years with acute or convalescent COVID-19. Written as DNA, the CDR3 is TGTGCCATCAGTGAGTCGGGGGGGCGGACTCCACGGGGCTACACCTTC. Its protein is CAISESGGRTPRGYTF.